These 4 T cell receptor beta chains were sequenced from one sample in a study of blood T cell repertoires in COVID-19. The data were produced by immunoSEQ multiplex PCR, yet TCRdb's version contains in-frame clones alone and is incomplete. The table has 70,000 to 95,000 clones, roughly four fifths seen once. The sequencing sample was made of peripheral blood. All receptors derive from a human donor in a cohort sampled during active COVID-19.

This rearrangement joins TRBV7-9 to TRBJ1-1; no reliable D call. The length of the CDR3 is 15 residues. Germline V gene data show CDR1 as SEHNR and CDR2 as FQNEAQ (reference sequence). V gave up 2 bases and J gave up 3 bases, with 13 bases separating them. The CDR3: CASSLQSSRYTEAFF. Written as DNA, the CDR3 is TGTGCCAGCAGCTTACAATCTTCACGGTACACTGAAGCTTTCTTT.

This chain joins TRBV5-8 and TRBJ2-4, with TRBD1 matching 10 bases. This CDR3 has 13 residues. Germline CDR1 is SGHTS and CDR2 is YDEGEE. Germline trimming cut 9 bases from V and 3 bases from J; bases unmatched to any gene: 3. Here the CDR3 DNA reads TGTGCCACCTGGACAGGGGGCAAAAACATTCAGTACTTC. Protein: CATWTGGKNIQYF.

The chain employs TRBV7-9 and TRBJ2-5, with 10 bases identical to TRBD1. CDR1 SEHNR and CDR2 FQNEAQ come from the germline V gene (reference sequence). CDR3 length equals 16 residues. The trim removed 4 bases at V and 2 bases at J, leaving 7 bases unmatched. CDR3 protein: CASSSRTGGLQETQYF. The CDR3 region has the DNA TGTGCCAGCAGCTCAAGGACAGGGGGGCTACAAGAGACCCAGTACTTC.

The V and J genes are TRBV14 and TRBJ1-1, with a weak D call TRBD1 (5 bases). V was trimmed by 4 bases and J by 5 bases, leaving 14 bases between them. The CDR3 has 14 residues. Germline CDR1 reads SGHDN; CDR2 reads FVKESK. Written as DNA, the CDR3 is TGTGCCAGCAGCCGCAATCAGGGTTGGACTGAAGCTTTCTTT. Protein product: CASSRNQGWTEAFF. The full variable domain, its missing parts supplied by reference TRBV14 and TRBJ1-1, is EAGVTQFPSHSVIEKGQTVTLRCDPISGHDNLYWYRRVMGKEIKFLLHFVKESKQDESGMPNNRFLAERTGGTYSTLKVQPAELEDSGVYFCASSRNQGWTEAFFGQGTRLTVV.